This T cell receptor (beta chain) was identified in a study of T cell changes during pregnancy in multiple sclerosis. Sequencing was performed with immunoSEQ multiplex PCR; in TCRdb, only in-frame clones are kept and a portion is missing. The table lists tens of thousands of clones, 89% of them singletons, with 0.5% to 0.65% in the top ten. The CDR3 has 16 amino acids. Germline V gene sequence: CDR1 MNHEY, CDR2 SMNVEV (reference sequence). The germline V and J ends were trimmed by 5 bases and 4 bases, with 20 bases remaining between them. This TCR came from a female donor with multiple sclerosis, enrolled in a pregnancy study. The sample in question was CD4+ T cells from peripheral blood mononuclear cells, obtained in the first trimester of pregnancy. The chain carries TRBV27 and TRBJ1-2; TRBD1 might be the D (5 bases). The CDR3 protein is CASSGAAGREVYGYTF. The DNA of the CDR3 is TGTGCCAGCAGTGGGGCGGCGGGACGGGAAGTCTATGGCTACACCTTC.